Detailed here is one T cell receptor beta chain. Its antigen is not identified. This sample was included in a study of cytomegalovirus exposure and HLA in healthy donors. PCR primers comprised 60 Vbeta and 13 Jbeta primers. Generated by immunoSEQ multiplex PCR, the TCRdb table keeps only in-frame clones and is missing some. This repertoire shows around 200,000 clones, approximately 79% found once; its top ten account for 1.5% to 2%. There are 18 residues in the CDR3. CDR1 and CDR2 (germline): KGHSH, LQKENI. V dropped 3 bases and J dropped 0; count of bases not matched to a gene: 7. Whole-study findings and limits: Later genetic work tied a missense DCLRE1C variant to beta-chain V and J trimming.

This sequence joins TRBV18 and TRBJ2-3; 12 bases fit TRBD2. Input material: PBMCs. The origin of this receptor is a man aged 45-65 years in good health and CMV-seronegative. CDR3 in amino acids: CASSPGTSGPASTDTQYF. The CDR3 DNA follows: TGTGCCAGCTCACCCGGGACTAGCGGGCCTGCTAGCACAGATACGCAGTATTTT. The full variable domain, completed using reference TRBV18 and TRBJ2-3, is NAGVMQNPRHLVRRRGQEARLRCSPMKGHSHVYWYRQLPEEGLKFMVYLQKENIIDESGMPKERFSAEFPKEGPSILRIQQVVRGDSAAYFCASSPGTSGPASTDTQYFGPGTRLTVL.